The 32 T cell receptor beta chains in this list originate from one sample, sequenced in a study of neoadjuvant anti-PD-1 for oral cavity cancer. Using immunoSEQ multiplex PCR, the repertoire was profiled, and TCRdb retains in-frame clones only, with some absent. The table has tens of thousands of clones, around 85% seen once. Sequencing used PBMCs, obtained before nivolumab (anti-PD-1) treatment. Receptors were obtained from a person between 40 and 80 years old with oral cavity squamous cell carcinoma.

CDR3 sequence: CASSTGTGAEAFF. For the CDR3, the DNA is TGTGCCAGCAGTACGGGGACAGGGGCTGAAGCTTTCTTT. This rearrangement joins TRBV6-5 to TRBJ1-1, with 10 bases lining up with TRBD1. From germline, CDR1 is MNHEY and CDR2 SVGAGI. The CDR3 loop spans 13 amino acids. J gave up 6 bases and V 5 bases, and 3 bases lay outside the gene matches.

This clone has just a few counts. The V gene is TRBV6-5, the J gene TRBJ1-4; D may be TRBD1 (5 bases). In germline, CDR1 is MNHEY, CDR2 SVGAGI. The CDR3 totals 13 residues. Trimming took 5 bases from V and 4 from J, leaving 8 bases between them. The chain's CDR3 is CASSRDYNEKLFF. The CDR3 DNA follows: TGTGCCAGCAGTCGGGACTATAATGAAAAACTGTTTTTT.

The CDR3 coding sequence is TGTGCCAGCTACTTCCCGAGCGGGACAGGGGTCGGATCACCCCTCCACTTT. Protein: CASYFPSGTGVGSPLHF. J is TRBJ1-6 and V is TRBV2, with TRBD1 matching over 10 bases. This CDR3 is 17 amino acids long. The germline V gene encodes CDR1 SNHLY and CDR2 FYNNEI. V lost 8 bases and J lost 10; bases outside the gene matches: 17.

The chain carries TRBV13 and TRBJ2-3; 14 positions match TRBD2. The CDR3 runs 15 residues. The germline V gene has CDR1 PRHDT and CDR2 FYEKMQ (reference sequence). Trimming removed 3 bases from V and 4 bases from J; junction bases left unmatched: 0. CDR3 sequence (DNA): TGTGCCAGCAGCTTGGGACTAGCGGGGGCAGATACGCAGTATTTT. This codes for CASSLGLAGADTQYF. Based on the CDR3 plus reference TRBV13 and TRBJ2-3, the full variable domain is AAGVIQSPRHLIKEKRETATLKCYPIPRHDTVYWYQQGPGQDPQFLISFYEKMQSDKGSIPDRFSAQQFSDYHSELNMSSLELGDSALYFCASSLGLAGADTQYFGPGTRLTVL.

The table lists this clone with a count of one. DNA for the CDR3: TGTGCCAGCTCACTTACCAGGGGAGATACGCAGTATTTT. Translated: CASSLTRGDTQYF. The V gene is TRBV18, the J gene TRBJ2-3; D possibly corresponds to TRBD1 (6 bases). Trimming pared 4 bases from V and 5 bases from J, leaving 10 bases between. This CDR3 has 13 residues. The germline V gene has CDR1 KGHSH and CDR2 LQKENI.

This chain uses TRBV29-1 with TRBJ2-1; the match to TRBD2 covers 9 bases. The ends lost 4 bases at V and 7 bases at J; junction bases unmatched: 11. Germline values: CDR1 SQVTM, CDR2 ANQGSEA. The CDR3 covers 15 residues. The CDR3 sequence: CSVVESSGRRNEQFF. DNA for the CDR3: TGCAGCGTTGTAGAATCCAGCGGGAGGAGGAATGAGCAGTTCTTC.

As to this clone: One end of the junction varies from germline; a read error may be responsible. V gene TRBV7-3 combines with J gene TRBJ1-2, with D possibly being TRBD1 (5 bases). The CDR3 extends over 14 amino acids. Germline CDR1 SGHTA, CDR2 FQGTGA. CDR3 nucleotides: TGTGCCAGCAGCCTAACGGCAGGGAGCTATGGCTACACCTTC. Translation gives CASSLTAGSYGYTF.

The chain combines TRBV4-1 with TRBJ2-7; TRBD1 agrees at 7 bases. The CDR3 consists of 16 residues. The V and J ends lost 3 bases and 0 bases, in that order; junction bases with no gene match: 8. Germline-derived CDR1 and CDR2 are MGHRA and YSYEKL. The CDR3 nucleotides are TGCGCCAGCAGCCAGAGGGCGACAGGGAACTCCTACGAGCAGTACTTC. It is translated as CASSQRATGNSYEQYF.

The CDR3 loop reads CASSLGTGMNSPLHF. The CDR3 DNA follows: TGCGCCAGCAGCTTGGGGACAGGGATGAATTCACCCCTCCACTTT. This chain joins TRBV5-1 and TRBJ1-6; 8 bases fit TRBD1. CDR3 length equals 15 residues. V gave up 0 bases and J gave up 7 bases; unmatched junction bases: 3. CDR1 and CDR2 from the germline V gene are SGHRS and YFSETQ.

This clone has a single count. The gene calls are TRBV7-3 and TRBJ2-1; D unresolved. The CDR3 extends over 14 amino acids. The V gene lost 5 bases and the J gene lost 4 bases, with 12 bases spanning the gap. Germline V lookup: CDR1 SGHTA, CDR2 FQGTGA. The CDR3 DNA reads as TGTGCCAGCAGCCCGGAAAGCATTTACAATGAGCAGTTCTTC. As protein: CASSPESIYNEQFF.

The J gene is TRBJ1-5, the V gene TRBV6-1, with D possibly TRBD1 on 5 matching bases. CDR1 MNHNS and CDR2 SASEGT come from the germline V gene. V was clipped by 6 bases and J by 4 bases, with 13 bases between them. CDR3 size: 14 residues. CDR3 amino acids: CASREGPLNQPQHF. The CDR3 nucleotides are TGTGCCAGCAGAGAGGGACCCCTTAATCAGCCCCAGCATTTT.

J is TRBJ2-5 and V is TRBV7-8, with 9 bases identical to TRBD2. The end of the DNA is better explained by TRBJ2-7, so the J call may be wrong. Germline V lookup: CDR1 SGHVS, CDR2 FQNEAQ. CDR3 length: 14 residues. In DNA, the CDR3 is TGTGCCAGCAGCCTCTCGGGACTAGCCGGCGAGCAGTACTTC. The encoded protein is CASSLSGLAGEQYF.

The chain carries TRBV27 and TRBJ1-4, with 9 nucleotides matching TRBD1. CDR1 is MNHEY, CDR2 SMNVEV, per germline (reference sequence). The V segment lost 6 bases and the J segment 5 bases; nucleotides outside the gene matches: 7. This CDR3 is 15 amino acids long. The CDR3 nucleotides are TGTGCCAGCAGGTCCTCCGGGACAGGGAATGAAAAACTGTTTTTT. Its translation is CASRSSGTGNEKLFF.

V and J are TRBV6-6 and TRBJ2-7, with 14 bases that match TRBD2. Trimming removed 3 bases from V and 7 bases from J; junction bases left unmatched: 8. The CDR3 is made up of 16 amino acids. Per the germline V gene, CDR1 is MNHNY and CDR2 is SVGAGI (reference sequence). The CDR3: CASSYRLAGGPREQYF. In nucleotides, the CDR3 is TGTGCCAGCAGTTATCGACTAGCGGGGGGGCCGAGGGAGCAGTACTTC.

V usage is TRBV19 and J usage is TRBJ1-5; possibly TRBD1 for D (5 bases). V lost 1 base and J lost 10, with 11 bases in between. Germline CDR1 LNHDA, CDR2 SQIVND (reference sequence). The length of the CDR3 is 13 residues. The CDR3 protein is CASSIGGNGPQHF. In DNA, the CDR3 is TGTGCCAGTAGTATAGGGGGGAATGGACCCCAGCATTTT.

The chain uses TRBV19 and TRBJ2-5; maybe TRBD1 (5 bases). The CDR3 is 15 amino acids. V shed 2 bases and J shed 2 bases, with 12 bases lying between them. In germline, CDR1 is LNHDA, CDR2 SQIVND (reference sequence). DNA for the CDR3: TGTGCCAGTAGTATAAGGCAGGGTCGGCAAGAGACCCAGTACTTC. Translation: CASSIRQGRQETQYF.

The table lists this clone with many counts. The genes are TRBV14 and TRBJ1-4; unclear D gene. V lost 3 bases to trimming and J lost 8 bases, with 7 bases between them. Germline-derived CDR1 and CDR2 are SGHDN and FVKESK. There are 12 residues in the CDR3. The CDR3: CASSHSREKLFF. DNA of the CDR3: TGTGCCAGCAGCCACAGTAGAGAAAAACTGTTTTTT.

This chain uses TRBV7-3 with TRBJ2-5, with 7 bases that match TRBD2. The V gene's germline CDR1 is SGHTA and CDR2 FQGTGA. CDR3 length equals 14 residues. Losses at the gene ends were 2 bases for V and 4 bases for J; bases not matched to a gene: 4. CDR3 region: CASSLAGAGETQYF. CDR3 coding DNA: TGTGCCAGCAGCTTAGCGGGAGCGGGAGAGACCCAGTACTTC.

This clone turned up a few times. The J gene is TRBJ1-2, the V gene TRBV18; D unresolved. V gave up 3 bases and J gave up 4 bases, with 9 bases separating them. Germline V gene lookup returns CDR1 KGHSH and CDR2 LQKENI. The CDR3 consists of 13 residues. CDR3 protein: CASSPGKAYGYTF. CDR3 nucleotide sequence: TGTGCCAGCTCACCGGGTAAAGCCTATGGCTACACCTTC. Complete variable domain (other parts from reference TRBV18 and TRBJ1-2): NAGVMQNPRHLVRRRGQEARLRCSPMKGHSHVYWYRQLPEEGLKFMVYLQKENIIDESGMPKERFSAEFPKEGPSILRIQQVVRGDSAAYFCASSPGKAYGYTFGSGTRLTVV.

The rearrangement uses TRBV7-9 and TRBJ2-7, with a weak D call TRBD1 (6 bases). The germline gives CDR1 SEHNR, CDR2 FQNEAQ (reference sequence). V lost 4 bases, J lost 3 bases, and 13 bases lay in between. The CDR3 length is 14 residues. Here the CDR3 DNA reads TGTGCCAGCAGCTCCGACAGGCGCAACTACGAGCAGTACTTC. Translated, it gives CASSSDRRNYEQYF.

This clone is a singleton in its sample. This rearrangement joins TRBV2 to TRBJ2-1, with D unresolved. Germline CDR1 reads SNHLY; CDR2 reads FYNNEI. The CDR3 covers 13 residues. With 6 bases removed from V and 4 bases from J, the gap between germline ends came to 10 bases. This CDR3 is CASSPPAYNEQFF. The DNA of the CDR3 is TGTGCCAGCAGCCCCCCCGCATACAATGAGCAGTTCTTC.

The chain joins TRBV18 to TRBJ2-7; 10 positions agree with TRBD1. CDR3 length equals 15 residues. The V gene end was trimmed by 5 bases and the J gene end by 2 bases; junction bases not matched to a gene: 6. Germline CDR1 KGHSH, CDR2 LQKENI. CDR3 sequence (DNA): TGTGCCAGCTCAGCGACAGGGGGCTCAACCTACGAGCAGTACTTC. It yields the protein CASSATGGSTYEQYF.

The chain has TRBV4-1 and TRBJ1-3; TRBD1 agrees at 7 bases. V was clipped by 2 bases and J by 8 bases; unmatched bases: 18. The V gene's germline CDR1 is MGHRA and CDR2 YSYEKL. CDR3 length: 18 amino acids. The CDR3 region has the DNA TGCGCCAGCAGCCAAAACCCGCCAATGACAGGGTCTTGGGACACCATATATTTT. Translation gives CASSQNPPMTGSWDTIYF.

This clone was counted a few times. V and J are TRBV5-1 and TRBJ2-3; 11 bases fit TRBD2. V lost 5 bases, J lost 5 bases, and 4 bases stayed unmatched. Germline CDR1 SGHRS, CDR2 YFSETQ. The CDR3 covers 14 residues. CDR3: CASSLGLAGDTQYF. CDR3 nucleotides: TGCGCCAGCAGTCTTGGACTAGCGGGAGATACGCAGTATTTT.

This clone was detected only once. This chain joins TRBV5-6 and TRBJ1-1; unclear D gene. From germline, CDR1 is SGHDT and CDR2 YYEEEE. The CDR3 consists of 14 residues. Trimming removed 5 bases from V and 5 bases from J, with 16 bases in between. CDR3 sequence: CASSSPGRTTEAFF. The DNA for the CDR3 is TGTGCCAGCAGTTCTCCGGGCCGCACGACTGAAGCTTTCTTT.

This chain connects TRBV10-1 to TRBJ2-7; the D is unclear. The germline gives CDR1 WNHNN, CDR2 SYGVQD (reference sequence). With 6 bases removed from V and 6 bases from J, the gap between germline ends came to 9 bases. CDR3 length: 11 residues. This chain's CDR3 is CASRGSGEQYF. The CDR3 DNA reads TGCGCCAGCAGGGGTTCAGGCGAGCAGTACTTC.

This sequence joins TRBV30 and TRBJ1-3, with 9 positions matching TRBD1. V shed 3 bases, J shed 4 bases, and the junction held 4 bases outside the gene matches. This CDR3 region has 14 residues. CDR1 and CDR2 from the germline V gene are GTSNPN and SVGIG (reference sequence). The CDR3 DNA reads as TGTGCCTGGAGAAGGACAGGGGTAGGAAACACCATATATTTT. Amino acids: CAWRRTGVGNTIYF.

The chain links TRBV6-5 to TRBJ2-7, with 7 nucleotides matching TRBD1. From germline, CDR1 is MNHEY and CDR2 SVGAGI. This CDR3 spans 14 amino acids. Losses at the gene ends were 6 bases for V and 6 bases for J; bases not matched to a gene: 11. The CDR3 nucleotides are TGTGCCAGCAGGACAGGGTACGTGTCCGTCGAGCAGTACTTC. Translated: CASRTGYVSVEQYF.

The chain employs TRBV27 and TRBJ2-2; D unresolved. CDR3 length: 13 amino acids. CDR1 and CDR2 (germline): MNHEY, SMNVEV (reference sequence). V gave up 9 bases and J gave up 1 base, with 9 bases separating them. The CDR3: CASVQWNTGELFF. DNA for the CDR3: TGTGCCAGTGTTCAGTGGAACACCGGGGAGCTGTTTTTT.

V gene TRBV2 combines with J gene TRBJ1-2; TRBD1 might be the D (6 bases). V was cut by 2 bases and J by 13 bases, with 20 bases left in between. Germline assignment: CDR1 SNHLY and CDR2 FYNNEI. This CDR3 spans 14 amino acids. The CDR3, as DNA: TGTGCCAGCAGTGAATACGGGACATTCGATTCAGCCACCTTC. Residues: CASSEYGTFDSATF.

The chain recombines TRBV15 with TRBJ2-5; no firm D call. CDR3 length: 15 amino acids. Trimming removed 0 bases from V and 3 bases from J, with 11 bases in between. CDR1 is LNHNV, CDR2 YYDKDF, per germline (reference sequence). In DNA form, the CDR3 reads TGTGCCACCAGCAGAGATCTGAACATAGAAGAGACCCAGTACTTC. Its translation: CATSRDLNIEETQYF.

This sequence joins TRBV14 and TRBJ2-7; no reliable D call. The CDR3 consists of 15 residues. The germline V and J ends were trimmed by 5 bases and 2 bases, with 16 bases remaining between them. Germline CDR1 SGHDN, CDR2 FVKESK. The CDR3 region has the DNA TGTGCCAGCAGCGCCTTTCCCCGGTCCCCCTACGAGCAGTACTTC. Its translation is CASSAFPRSPYEQYF.